This T cell receptor beta chain was recorded in a study of T-cell reconstitution after alpha-beta-depleted transplantation in children. Study-level results: Reportedly, only several hundred clones from non-depleted graft cells drove alpha-beta T-cell counts at about two months.

Only a few counts were recorded for this clonotype. Its antigen remains unknown. Unique molecular identifiers were built into the TCRbeta library. TCRdb reprocessed the PCR reads via MiXCR and lists one record per CDR3 protein. The sample carries hundreds of thousands of distinct CDR3 sequences, roughly 13% recorded once. Sequences were derived from PBMCs, sampled before TCRalphabeta/CD19-depleted stem cell transplant. The TCR originated in a girl under 10 years old with congenital amegakaryocytic thrombocytopenia, due to receive a stem cell transplant.

The CDR3 loop reads CSVQVAGLGGTQYF. As DNA, the CDR3 is TGCAGCGTCCAAGTGGCGGGGTTGGGTGGGACCCAGTACTTC. The chain uses TRBV29-1 and TRBJ2-5; D possibly corresponds to TRBD2 (6 bases). V was shortened by 6 bases and J by 7 bases, with 21 bases between the two germline ends. Germline V gives CDR1 SQVTM, CDR2 ANQGSEA. The CDR3 is made up of 14 amino acids. Filled out from reference TRBV29-1 and TRBJ2-5, the complete variable domain reads SAVISQKPSRDICQRGTSLTIQCQVDSQVTMMFWYRQQPGQSLTLIATANQGSEATYESGFVIDKFPISRPNLTFSTLTVSNMSPEDSSIYLCSVQVAGLGGTQYFGPGTRLLVL.